This TCR beta chain was identified during a study of blood T cell repertoires in COVID-19. On the study more broadly: Sites across the United States, Italy and Spain contributed samples from acute and convalescent COVID-19.

Sequencing used immunoSEQ multiplex PCR; TCRdb keeps in-frame clones, though not all of them. The sample records 210,000 or so clones, about 82% being singletons. The sequence came from a man aged 45-65 years with COVID-19, enrolled during active disease. The sequenced sample was peripheral blood.

The CDR3 bases are TGTGCCATCAGTGACCGCGACAGGGGGCGCGGAGATACGCAGTATTTT. Protein: CAISDRDRGRGDTQYF. The V and J genes are TRBV10-3 and TRBJ2-3; 10 positions agree with TRBD1. This CDR3 has 16 amino acids. Germline values: CDR1 ENHRY, CDR2 SYGVKD. V dropped 3 bases and J dropped 5; count of bases not matched to a gene: 8.